This T cell receptor (beta chain) comes out of a study of T cells in localized non-small cell lung cancer. The study, taken as a whole, reports: Prolonged overall survival went with higher T cell density in the blood. The highest T cell clonality was in uninvolved adjacent lung, above tumor.

The CDR3 consists of 16 residues. Trimming took off 7 bases at V and 3 bases at J, with 19 bases between the two ends. In germline, CDR1 is SGDLS, CDR2 YYNGEE. This clone has just a few counts. As yet, its antigen is unknown. Free of atypia, the adjacent lung was collected at least 2 cm away from the tumor margin. The protocol was immunoSEQ multiplex PCR, while the TCRdb copy is restricted to in-frame clones and leaves out a portion. The sample has about 1,700 clones; approximately 25% are singletons. The chain is built from TRBV9 and TRBJ2-2; either TRBD1 or TRBD2 may supply D (5 bases each). This material consisted of normal lung tissue next to the tumor, taken before any cancer treatment. This TCR was recovered from a female donor over 55 with stage I lung adenocarcinoma. This chain's CDR3 is CASGRGLGRDTGELFF. In nucleotides, the CDR3 is TGTGCCAGCGGCCGGGGCCTAGGAAGGGACACCGGGGAGCTGTTTTTT.